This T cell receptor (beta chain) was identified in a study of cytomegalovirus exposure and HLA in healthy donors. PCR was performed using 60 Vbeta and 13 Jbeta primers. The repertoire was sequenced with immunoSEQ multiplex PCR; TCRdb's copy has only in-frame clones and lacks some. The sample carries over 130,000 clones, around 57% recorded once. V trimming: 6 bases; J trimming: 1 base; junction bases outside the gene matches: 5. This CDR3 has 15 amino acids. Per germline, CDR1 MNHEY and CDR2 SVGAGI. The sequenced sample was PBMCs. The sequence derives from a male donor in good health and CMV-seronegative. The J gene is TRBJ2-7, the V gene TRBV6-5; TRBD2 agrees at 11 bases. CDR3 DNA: TGTGCCAGCAGCCGGGGACTAGCGGTATCCTACGAGCAGTACTTC. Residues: CASSRGLAVSYEQYF.